This T cell receptor (beta chain) was sequenced in a study of glioma-infiltrating T cells after dendritic cell vaccination. Turning to the study itself: Autologous tumor lysate-pulsed dendritic cell vaccination was given between the early 2000s and the early 2010s. Dendritic cell vaccine was injected intradermally three times, biweekly.

This clone was seen a few times. Isocitrate dehydrogenase mutation was absent in all glioblastoma patients. The CDR3 has 16 residues. The germline V gene encodes CDR1 MNHNY and CDR2 SVGAGI (reference sequence). V lost 6 bases and J lost 4; bases outside the gene matches: 8. TCRdb's table, derived via immunoSEQ multiplex PCR, lists solely in-frame clones and lacks some. The sample lists almost 65,000 clones; around 83% were seen once. The clonotype comes from a human donor with glioblastoma. Here the sequenced sample was blood, taken before dendritic cell vaccination. The V gene is TRBV6-6, the J gene TRBJ1-3, with TRBD1 matching over 11 bases. CDR3 protein: CASSSPDRGRGNTIYF. The CDR3 DNA reads as TGTGCCAGCAGCTCCCCGGACAGGGGGCGGGGAAACACCATATATTTT.